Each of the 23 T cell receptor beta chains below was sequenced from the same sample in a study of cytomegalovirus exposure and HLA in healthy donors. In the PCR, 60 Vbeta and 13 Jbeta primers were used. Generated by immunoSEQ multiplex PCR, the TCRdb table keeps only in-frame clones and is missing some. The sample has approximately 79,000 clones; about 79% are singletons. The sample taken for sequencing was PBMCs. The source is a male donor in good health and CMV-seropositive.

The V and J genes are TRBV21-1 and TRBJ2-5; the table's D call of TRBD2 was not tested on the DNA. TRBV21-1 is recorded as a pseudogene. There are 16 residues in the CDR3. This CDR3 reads CASSQNFQGRGKTQYF. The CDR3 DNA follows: TGTGCCAGCAGTCAAAACTTTCAGGGGAGGGGAAAGACCCAGTACTTC.

CDR3 DNA: TGTGCCTGGAGTTTGAGGCCATATAATTCACCCCTCCACTTT. It translates to CAWSLRPYNSPLHF. The rearrangement links TRBV30 to TRBJ1-6, with no clear D. The ends were cut back, 2 bases at V and 4 bases at J, with 9 bases in the middle. The CDR3 has 14 amino acids. Germline V gene sequence: CDR1 GTSNPN, CDR2 SVGIG (reference sequence).

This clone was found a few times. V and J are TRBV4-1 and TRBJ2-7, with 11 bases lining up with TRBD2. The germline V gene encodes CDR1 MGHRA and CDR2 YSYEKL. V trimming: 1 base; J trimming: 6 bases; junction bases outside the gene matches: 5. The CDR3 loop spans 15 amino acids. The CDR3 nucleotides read TGCGCCAGCAGCCAAGGGCAACTAGCGGGAGCCGAGCAGTACTTC. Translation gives CASSQGQLAGAEQYF.

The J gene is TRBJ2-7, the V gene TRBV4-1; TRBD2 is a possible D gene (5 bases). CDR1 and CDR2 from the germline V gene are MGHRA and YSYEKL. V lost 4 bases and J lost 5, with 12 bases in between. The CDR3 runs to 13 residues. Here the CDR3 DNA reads TGCGCCAGCAGCCTGGTAGGGAGTAACGAGCAGTACTTC. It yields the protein CASSLVGSNEQYF.

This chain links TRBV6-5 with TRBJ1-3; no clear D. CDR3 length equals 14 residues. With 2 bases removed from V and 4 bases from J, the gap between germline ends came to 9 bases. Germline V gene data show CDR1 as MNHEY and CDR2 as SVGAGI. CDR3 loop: CASSYGERGNTIYF. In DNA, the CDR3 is TGTGCCAGCAGTTACGGGGAGCGAGGAAACACCATATATTTT.

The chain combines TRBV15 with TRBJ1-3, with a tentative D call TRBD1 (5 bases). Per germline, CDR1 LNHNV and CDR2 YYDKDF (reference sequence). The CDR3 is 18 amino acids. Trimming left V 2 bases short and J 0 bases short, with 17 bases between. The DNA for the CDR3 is TGTGCCACCAGCAGATCCCACGCGGCAGGGAACTCTGGAAACACCATATATTTT. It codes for CATSRSHAAGNSGNTIYF.

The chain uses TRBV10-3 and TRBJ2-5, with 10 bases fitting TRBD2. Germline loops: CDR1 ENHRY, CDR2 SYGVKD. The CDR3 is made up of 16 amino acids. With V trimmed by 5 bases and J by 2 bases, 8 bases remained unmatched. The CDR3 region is CAISRASGSSQETQYF. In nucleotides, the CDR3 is TGTGCCATCAGTAGGGCTAGCGGGAGTAGTCAAGAGACCCAGTACTTC.

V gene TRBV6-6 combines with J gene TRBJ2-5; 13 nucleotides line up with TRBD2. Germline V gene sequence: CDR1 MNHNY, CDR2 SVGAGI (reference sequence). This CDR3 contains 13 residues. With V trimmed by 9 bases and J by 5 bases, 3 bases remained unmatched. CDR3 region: CASKTSGGETQYF. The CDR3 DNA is TGTGCCAGTAAGACTAGCGGGGGGGAGACCCAGTACTTC.

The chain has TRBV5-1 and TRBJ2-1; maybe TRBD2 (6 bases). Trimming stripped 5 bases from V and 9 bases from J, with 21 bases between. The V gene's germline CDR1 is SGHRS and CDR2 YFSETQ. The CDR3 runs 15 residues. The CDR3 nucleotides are TGCGCCAGCAGAAACCAGGTCGGGGGACGTAGTGAGCAGTTCTTC. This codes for CASRNQVGGRSEQFF. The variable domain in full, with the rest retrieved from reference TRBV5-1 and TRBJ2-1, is KAGVTQTPRYLIKTRGQQVTLSCSPISGHRSVSWYQQTPGQGLQFLFEYFSETQRNKGNFPGRFSGRQFSNSRSEMNVSTLELGDSALYLCASRNQVGGRSEQFFGPGTRLTVL.

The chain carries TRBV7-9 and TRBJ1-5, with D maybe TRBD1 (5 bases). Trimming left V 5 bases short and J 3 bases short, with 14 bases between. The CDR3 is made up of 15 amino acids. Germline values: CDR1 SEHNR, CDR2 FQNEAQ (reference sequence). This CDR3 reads CASSGGEGINQPQHF. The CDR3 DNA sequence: TGTGCCAGCAGCGGGGGGGAGGGAATCAATCAGCCCCAGCATTTT.

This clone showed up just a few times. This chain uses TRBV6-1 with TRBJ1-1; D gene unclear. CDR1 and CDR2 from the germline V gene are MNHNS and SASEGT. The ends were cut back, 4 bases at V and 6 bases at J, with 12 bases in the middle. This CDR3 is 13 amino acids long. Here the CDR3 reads CASSGTLRAEAFF. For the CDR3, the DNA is TGTGCCAGCAGTGGGACCCTGAGGGCTGAAGCTTTCTTT.

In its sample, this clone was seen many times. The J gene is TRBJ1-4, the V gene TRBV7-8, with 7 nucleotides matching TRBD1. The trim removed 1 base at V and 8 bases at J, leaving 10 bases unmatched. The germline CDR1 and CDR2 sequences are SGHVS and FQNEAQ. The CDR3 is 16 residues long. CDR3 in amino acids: CASSLGAGGRREKLFF. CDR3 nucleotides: TGTGCCAGCAGCTTAGGGGCAGGGGGGAGAAGGGAAAAACTGTTTTTT. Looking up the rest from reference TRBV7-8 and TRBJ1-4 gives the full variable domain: GAGVSQSPRYKVAKRGQDVALRCDPISGHVSLFWYQQALGQGPEFLTYFQNEAQLDKSGLPSDRFFAERPEGSVSTLKIQRTQQEDSAVYLCASSLGAGGRREKLFFGSGTQLSVL.

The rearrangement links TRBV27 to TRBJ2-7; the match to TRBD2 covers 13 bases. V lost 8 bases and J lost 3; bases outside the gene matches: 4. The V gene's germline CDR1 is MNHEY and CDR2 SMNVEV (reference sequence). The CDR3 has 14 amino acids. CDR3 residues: CASGGLAGIYEQYF. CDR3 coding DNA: TGTGCCAGCGGGGGACTAGCGGGGATCTACGAGCAGTACTTC.

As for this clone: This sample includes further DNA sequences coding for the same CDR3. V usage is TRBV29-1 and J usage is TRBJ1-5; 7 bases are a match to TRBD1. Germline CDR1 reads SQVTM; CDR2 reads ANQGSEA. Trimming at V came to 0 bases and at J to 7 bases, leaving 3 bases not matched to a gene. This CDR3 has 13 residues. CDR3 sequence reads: CSVEEGGGQPQHF. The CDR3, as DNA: TGCAGCGTTGAAGAAGGGGGCGGCCAGCCCCAGCATTTT.

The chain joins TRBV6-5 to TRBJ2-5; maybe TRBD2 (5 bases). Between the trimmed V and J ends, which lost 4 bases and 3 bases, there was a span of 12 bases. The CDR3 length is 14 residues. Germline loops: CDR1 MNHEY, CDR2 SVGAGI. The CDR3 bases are TGTGCCAGCAGTTCATACTCGGAGGAAGAGACCCAGTACTTC. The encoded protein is CASSSYSEEETQYF.

As DNA, the CDR3 is TGCGCCAGCAGCCAAGAGGTCAGGGCTCCATATGGCTACACCTTC. Its protein product is CASSQEVRAPYGYTF. V and J are TRBV4-1 and TRBJ1-2; D perhaps matches TRBD1 (5 bases). Germline CDR1 and CDR2: MGHRA and YSYEKL. The CDR3 contains 15 residues. Trimming removed 0 bases at V and 5 bases at J, with 13 bases between.

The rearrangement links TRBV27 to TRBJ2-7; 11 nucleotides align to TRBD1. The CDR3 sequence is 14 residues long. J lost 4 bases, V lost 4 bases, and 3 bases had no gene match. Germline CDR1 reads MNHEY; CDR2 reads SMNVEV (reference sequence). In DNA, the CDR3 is TGTGCCAGCAGTTCCGGGACAGGGGGGTACGAGCAGTACTTC. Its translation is CASSSGTGGYEQYF.

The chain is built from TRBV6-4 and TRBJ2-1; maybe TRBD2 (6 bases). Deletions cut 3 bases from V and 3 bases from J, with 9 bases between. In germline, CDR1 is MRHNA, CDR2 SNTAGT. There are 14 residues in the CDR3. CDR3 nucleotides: TGTGCCAGCAGTGAGGGCGGGGACTACAATGAGCAGTTCTTC. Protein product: CASSEGGDYNEQFF.

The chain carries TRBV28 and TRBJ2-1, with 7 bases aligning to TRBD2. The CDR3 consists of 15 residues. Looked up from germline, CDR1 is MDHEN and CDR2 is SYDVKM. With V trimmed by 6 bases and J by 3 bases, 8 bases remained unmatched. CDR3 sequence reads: CASSYAGALYNEQFF. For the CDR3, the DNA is TGTGCCAGCAGCTACGCGGGAGCCCTCTACAATGAGCAGTTCTTC.

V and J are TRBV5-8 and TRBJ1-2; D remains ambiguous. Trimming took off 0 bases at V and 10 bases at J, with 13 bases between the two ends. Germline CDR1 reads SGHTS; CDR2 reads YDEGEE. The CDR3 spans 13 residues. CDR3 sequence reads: CASSLGPQANYTF. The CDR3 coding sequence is TGTGCCAGCAGCTTGGGGCCCCAGGCGAACTACACCTTC.

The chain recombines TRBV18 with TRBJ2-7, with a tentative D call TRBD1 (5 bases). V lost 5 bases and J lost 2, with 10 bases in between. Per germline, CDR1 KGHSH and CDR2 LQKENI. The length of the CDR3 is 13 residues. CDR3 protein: CASSEDTTYEQYF. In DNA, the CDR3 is TGTGCCAGCTCAGAGGACACTACCTACGAGCAGTACTTC.

This CDR3 reads CASSMGQPNQPQHF. The CDR3 DNA reads TGTGCCAGTAGTATGGGGCAGCCCAATCAGCCCCAGCATTTT. The gene calls are TRBV19 and TRBJ1-5, with a weak D call TRBD1 (5 bases). Trimming stripped 3 bases from V and 3 bases from J, with 9 bases between. CDR1 and CDR2 from the germline V gene are LNHDA and SQIVND (reference sequence). This CDR3 is 14 amino acids long.

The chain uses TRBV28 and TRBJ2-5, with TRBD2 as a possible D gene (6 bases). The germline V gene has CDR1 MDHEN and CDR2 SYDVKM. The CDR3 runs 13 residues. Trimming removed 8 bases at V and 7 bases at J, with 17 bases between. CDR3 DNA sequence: TGTGCCAGCGGCGAGGAGGGAGCCGGGACCCAGTACTTC. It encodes CASGEEGAGTQYF.